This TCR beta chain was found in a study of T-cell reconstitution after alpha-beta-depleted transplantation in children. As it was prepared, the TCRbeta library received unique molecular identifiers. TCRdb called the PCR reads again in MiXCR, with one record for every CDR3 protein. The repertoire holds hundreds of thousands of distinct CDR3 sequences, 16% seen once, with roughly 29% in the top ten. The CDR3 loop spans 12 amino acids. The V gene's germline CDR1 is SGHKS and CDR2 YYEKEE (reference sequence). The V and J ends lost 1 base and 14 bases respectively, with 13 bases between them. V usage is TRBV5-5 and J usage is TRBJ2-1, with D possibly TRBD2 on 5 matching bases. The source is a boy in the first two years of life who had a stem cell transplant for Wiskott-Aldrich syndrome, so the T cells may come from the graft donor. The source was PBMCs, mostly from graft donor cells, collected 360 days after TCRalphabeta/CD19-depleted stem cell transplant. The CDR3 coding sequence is TGTGCCAGCAGCTTGAAAGTGACGCGGGAGTTCTTC. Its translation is CASSLKVTREFF.